The clone carrying this T cell receptor beta chain has only a few counts. What it recognizes is unknown. The sample is drawn from a study of blood T cells in healthy people across ages. A sample-barcoded 5' primer and a J-beta primer mix were used in a second PCR of roughly 6 to 11 cycles. TCRdb redid the calling of the 5' RACE reads with MiXCR, one entry per CDR3 protein. The data hold approximately 1.5 million distinct CDR3 sequences, with approximately 39% observed a single time. Study results and caveats: Calculation of diversity from one million T cells yielded estimates considered to be underestimates. Roughly linear declines in TCR beta diversity per million T cells occurred with age. Donor CMV infection status was unknown, possibly confounding age-related changes in expanded clonotypes.

With 3 bases clipped from V and 3 bases from J, the junction kept 4 bases outside the gene matches. The CDR3 sequence is 14 residues long. Germline lookup yields CDR1 MNHEY and CDR2 SMNVEV (reference sequence). The chain joins TRBV27 to TRBJ2-7, with 8 positions matching TRBD2. The sequence derives from a woman under 30 in good health. Input material: blood. CDR3 in DNA: TGTGCCAGCAGTTTGAGAGCGGGAGACTACGAGCAGTACTTC. It codes for CASSLRAGDYEQYF.